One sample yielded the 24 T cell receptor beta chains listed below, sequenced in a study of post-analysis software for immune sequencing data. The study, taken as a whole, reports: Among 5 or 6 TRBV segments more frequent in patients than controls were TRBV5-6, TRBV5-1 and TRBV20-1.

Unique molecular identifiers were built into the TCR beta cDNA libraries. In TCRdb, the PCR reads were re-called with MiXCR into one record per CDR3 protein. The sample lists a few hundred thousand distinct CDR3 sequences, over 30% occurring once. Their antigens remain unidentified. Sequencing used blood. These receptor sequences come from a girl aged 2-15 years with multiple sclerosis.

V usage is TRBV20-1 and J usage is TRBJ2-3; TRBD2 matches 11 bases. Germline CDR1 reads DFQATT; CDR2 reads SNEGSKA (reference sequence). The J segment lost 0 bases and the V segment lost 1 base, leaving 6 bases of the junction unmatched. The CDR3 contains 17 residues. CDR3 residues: CSARGPSGRPSTDTQYF. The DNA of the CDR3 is TGCAGTGCTAGAGGTCCTAGCGGGAGGCCCAGCACAGATACGCAGTATTTT.

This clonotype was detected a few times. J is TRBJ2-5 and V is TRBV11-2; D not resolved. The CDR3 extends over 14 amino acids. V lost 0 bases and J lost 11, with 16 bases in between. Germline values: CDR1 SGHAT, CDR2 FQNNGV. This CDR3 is CASSLDLGIYQQYF. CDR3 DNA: TGTGCCAGCAGCTTAGATCTGGGGATTTACCAGCAGTACTTC.

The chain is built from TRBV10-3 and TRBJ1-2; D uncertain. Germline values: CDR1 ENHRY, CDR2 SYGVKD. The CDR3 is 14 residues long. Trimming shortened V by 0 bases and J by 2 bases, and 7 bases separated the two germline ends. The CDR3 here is CAISESPGNYGYTF. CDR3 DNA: TGTGCCATCAGTGAGTCGCCGGGCAACTATGGCTACACCTTC.

CDR3 amino acids: CASSLVDGGADGYTF. CDR3 coding DNA: TGTGCCAGCAGCCTCGTAGACGGGGGCGCGGATGGCTACACCTTC. V is TRBV7-9 and J is TRBJ1-2; a possible D gene is TRBD1 (6 bases). The CDR3 is 15 amino acids. Trimming took 5 bases from V and 6 from J, leaving 19 bases between them. The germline V gene has CDR1 SEHNR and CDR2 FQNEAQ (reference sequence).

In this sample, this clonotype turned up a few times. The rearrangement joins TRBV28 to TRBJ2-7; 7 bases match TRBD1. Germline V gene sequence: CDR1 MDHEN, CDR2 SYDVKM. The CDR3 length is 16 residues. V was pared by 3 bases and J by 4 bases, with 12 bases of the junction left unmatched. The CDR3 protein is CASSFERDRKSYEQYF. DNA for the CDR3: TGTGCCAGCAGTTTTGAAAGGGACAGAAAATCATACGAGCAGTACTTC.

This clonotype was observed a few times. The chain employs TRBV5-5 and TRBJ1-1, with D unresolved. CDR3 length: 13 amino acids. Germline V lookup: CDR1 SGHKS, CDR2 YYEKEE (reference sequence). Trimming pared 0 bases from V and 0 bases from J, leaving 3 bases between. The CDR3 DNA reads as TGTGCCAGCAGCTTGGATATGAACACTGAAGCTTTCTTT. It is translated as CASSLDMNTEAFF.

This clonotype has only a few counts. The chain's CDR3 is CASSFGPDGFQYF. CDR3 sequence (DNA): TGTGCCAGCAGCTTTGGACCTGACGGATTCCAGTACTTC. This sequence joins TRBV7-2 and TRBJ2-5, with D unresolved. The CDR3 extends over 13 amino acids. The V gene's germline CDR1 is SGHTA and CDR2 FQGNSA. The V and J ends lost 3 bases and 10 bases respectively, with 15 bases between them.

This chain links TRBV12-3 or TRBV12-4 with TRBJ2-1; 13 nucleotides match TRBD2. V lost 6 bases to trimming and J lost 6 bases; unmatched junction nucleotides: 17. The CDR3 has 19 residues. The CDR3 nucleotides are TGTGCCAGCAGAGGACTAGCGGGAGCGCCTGCCCTCGAAGGCAATGAGCAGTTCTTC. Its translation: CASRGLAGAPALEGNEQFF.

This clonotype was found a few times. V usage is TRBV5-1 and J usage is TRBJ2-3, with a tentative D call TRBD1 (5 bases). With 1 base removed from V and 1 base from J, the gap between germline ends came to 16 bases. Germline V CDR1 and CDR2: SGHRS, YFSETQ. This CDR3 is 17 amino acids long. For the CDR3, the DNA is TGCGCCAGCAGCTTGAGGCACAGGTTAGAAGGCACAGATACGCAGTATTTT. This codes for CASSLRHRLEGTDTQYF.

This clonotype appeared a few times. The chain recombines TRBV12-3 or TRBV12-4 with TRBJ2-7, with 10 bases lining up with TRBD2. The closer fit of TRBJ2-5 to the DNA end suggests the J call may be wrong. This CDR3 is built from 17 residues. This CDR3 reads CASSLAGTSVFTETQYF. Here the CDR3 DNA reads TGTGCCAGCAGTTTAGCCGGGACTAGCGTTTTTACAGAGACCCAGTACTTC.

The CDR3 sequence is CATRNSGTALSGANVLTF. CDR3 DNA: TGTGCCACTAGGAACTCCGGGACAGCCCTCTCTGGGGCCAACGTCCTGACTTTC. This chain links TRBV10-3 with TRBJ2-6; 7 bases align to TRBD1. With V trimmed by 10 bases and J by 0 bases, 15 bases remained unmatched. This CDR3 region has 18 residues. Germline CDR1 is ENHRY and CDR2 is SYGVKD.

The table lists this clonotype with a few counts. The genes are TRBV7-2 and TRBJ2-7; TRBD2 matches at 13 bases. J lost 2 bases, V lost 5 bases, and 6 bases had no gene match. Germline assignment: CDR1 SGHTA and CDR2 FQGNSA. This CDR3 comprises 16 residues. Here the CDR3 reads CASSPGLAGVTYEQYF. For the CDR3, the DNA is TGTGCCAGCAGCCCAGGACTAGCGGGAGTCACCTACGAGCAGTACTTC.

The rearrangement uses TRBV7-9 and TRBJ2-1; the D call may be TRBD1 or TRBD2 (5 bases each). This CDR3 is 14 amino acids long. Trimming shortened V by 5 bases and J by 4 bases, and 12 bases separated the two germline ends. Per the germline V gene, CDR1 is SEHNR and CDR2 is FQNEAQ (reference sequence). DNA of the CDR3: TGTGCCAGCAGCACGGGGCCTTTATACAATGAGCAGTTCTTC. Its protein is CASSTGPLYNEQFF. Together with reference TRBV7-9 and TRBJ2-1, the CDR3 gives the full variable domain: DTGVSQNPRHKITKRGQNVTFRCDPISEHNRLYWYRQTLGQGPEFLTYFQNEAQLEKSRLLSDRFSAERPKGSFSTLEIQRTEQGDSAMYLCASSTGPLYNEQFFGPGTRLTVL.

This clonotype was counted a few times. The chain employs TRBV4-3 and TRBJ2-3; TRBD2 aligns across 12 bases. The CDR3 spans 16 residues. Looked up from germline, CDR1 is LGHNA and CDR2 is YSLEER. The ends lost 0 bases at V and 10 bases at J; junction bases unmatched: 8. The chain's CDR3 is CASSQDVLAGGPPQYF. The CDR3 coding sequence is TGCGCCAGCAGCCAAGATGTGCTAGCGGGAGGGCCGCCGCAGTATTTT.

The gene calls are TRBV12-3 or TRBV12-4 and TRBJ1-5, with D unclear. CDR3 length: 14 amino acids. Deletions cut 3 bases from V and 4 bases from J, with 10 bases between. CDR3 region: CASSFGTTNQPQHF. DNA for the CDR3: TGTGCCAGCAGTTTCGGTACGACGAATCAGCCCCAGCATTTT.

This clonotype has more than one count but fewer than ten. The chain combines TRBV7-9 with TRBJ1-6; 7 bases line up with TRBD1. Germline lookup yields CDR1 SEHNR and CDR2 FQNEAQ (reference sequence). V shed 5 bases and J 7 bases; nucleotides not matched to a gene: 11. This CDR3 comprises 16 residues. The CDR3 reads CASSTTGAHGNSPLHF. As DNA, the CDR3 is TGTGCCAGCAGCACTACAGGGGCCCACGGGAATTCACCCCTCCACTTT.

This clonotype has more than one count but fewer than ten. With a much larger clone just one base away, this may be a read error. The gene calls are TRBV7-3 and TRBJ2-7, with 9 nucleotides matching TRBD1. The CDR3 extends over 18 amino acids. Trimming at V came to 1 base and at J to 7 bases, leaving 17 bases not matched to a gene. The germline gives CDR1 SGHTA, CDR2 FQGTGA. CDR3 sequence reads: CASSLKGGTGINDNEQYF. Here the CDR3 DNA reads TGTGCCAGCAGCTTAAAGGGGGGGACAGGGATAAACGACAATGAGCAGTACTTC.

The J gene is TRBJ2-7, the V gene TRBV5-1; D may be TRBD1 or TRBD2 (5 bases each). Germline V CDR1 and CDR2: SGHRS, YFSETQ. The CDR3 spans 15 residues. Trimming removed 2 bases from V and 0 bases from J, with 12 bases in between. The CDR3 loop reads CASSFSGDLSYEQYF. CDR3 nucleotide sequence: TGCGCCAGCAGCTTTTCCGGGGACCTCTCCTACGAGCAGTACTTC.

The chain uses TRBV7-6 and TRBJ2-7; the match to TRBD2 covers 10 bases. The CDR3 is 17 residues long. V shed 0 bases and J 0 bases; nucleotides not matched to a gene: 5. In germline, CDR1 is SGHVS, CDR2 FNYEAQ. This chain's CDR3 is CASSLAGASGSSYEQYF. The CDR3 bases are TGTGCCAGCAGCTTAGCGGGAGCTAGCGGGAGCTCCTACGAGCAGTACTTC.

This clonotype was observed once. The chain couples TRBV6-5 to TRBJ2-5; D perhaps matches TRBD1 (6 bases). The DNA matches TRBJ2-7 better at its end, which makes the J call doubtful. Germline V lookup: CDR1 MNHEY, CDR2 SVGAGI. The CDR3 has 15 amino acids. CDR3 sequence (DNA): TGTGCCAGCAGTCACGTTTATAGGGGGAGTTACGAGCAGTACTTC. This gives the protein CASSHVYRGSYEQYF.

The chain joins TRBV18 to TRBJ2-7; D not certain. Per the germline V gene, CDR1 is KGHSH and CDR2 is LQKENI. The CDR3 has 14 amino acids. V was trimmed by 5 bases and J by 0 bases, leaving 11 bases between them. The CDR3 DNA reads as TGTGCCAGCTCAAACCCATGGAACTCCTACGAGCAGTACTTC. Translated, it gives CASSNPWNSYEQYF.

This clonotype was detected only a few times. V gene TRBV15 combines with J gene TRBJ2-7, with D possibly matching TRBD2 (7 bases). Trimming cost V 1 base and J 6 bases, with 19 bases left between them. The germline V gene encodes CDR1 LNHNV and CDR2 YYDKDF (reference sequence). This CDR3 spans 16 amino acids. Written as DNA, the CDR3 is TGTGCCACCAGCAGAGTCAAGAGGGGGGGCCAAGGCGAGCAGTACTTC. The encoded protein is CATSRVKRGGQGEQYF. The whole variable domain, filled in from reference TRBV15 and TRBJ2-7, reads DAMVIQNPRYQVTQFGKPVTLSCSQTLNHNVMYWYQQKSSQAPKLLFHYYDKDFNNEADTPDNFQSRRPNTSFCFLDIRSPGLGDTAMYLCATSRVKRGGQGEQYFGPGTRLTVT.

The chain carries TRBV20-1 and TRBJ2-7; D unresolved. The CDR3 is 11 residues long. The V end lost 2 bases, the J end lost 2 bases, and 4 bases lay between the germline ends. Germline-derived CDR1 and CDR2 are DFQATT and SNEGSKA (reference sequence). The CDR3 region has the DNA TGCAGTGCTAGACATGCCTACGAGCAGTACTTC. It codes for CSARHAYEQYF.

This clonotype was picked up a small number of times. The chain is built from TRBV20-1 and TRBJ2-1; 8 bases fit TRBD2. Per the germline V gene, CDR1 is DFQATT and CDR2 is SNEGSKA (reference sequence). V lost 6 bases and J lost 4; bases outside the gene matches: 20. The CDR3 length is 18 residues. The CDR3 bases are TGCAGTGCCCGACCCCTTAGCGGGACCCAAAGATTTTACAATGAGCAGTTCTTC. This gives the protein CSARPLSGTQRFYNEQFF.